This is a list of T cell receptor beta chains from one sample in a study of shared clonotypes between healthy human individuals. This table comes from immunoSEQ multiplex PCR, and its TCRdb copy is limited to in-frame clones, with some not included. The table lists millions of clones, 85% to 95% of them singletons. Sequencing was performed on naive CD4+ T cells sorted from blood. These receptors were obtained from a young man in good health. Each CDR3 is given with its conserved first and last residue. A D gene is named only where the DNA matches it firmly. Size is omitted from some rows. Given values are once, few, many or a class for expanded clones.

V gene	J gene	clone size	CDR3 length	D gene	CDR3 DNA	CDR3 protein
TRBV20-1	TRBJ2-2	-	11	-	TGCAGTGCCTTCAACACCGGGGAGCTGTTTTTT	CSAFNTGELFF
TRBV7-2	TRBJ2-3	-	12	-	TGTGCCAGCAGCCTCGGACCCGATACGCAGTATTTT	CASSLGPDTQYF
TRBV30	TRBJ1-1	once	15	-	TGTGCCTGGAGTGTTGTTGTTCTGCGAGTCACTGAAGCTTTCTTT	CAWSVVVLRVTEAFF
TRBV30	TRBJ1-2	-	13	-	TGTGCCTGGAGTCGTTCAGAAAACTATGGCTACACCTTC	CAWSRSENYGYTF
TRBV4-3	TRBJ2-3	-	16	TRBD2	TGCGCCAGCAGCCAGGGGACTAGCGGGAGGGGGATTGCGCAGTATTTT	CASSQGTSGRGIAQYF
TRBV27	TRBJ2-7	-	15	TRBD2	TGTGCCAGCAGCCAAGTGGCTAGCGGGAAGTACGAGCAGTACTTC	CASSQVASGKYEQYF
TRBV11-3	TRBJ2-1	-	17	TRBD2	TGTGCCAGCAGCTTACGGACTAGCGGGAGGGCCAGTAATGAGCAGTTCTTC	CASSLRTSGRASNEQFF
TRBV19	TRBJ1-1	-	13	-	TGTGCCAGTAGTGCCCCCGTGGGCACTGAAGCTTTCTTT	CASSAPVGTEAFF
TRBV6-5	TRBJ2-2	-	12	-	TGTGCCAGCATATCGAACACCGGGGAGCTGTTTTTT	CASISNTGELFF
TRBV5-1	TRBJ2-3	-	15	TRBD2	TGCGCCAGCAGCCTTGTCGGGGGGGCAGCAGATACGCAGTATTTT	CASSLVGGAADTQYF
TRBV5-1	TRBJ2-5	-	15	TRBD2	TGCGCCAGCAGCCAAAGCGGGAGATTAGAAGAGACCCAGTACTTC	CASSQSGRLEETQYF
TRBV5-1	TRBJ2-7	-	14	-	TGCGCCAGCAGCCTCGTGGACGCTGCCTACGAGCAGTACTTC	CASSLVDAAYEQYF
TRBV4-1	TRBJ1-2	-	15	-	TGCGCCAGCAGCCAAGAACTTTACGTTAACTATGGCTACACCTTC	CASSQELYVNYGYTF
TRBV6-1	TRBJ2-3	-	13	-	TGTGCCAGCAGGATGCAGCTCACAGATACGCAGTATTTT	CASRMQLTDTQYF
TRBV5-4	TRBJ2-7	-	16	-	TGTGCCAGCAGCTTGGCCAGCGGGTTCGTTACCTACGAGCAGTACTTC	CASSLASGFVTYEQYF
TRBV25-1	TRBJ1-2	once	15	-	TGTGCCAGCAGTGAGCCCCGCTCGGGCGTTGAGGGCTACACCTTC	CASSEPRSGVEGYTF